Below, 5 T cell receptor beta chains from the same sample are listed, as sequenced in a study of OX40 agonist ivuxolimab in advanced cancers. Library creation used the immunoSEQ multiplex PCR assay. Imported from immuneACCESS, the table was reduced by TCRdb to in-frame sequences with V and J called. These copies leave out some clones; in studies compared against another copy, an unresolved V gene accounts for under half, and the cause of the remainder is not known. The table for this sample lists tens of thousands of clones; approximately 90% of them were counted only once. The ten largest clones take up less than 0.6% of the sample. Sequenced here: CD4+ or CD8+ T cells sorted from blood, sampled in a trial of the OX40 agonist ivuxolimab. Receptor source: an adult with an advanced solid tumor such as melanoma, head and neck, liver or kidney cancer.

The V gene is TRBV5-5, the J gene TRBJ1-5; no clear D. The CDR3 consists of 13 residues. V was cut by 1 base and J by 7 bases, with 9 bases left in between. Germline values: CDR1 SGHKS, CDR2 YYEKEE (reference sequence). CDR3 bases: TGTGCCAGCAGCTTGATGAACGAGCAGCCCCAGCATTTT. It codes for CASSLMNEQPQHF. Full variable domain (rest looked up from reference TRBV5-5 and TRBJ1-5): DAGVTQSPTHLIKTRGQQVTLRCSPISGHKSVSWYQQVLGQGPQFIFQYYEKEERGRGNFPDRFSARQFPNYSSELNVNALLLGDSALYLCASSLMNEQPQHFGDGTRLSIL.

The chain couples TRBV18 to TRBJ2-5; a possible D gene is TRBD1 (5 bases). Trimming cost V 4 bases and J 3 bases, with 9 bases left between them. This CDR3 is built from 13 residues. The germline V gene encodes CDR1 KGHSH and CDR2 LQKENI. The CDR3 protein is CASSLTAKETQYF. DNA of the CDR3: TGTGCCAGCTCACTGACAGCTAAAGAGACCCAGTACTTC.

V gene TRBV7-2 combines with J gene TRBJ2-5, with D perhaps matching TRBD2 (5 bases). Germline CDR1 is SGHTA and CDR2 is FQGNSA. The CDR3 length is 15 residues. V lost 7 bases and J 3 bases, leaving 18 bases between the germline ends. The CDR3 region has the DNA TGTGCCAGCAAATGGCAGGTCGGAGGAGAAGAGACCCAGTACTTC. Its protein is CASKWQVGGEETQYF.

The chain is built from TRBV18 and TRBJ2-5, with TRBD2 matching over 7 bases. Germline CDR1 and CDR2: KGHSH and LQKENI. J lost 4 bases, V lost 3 bases, and 5 bases had no gene match. The CDR3 spans 14 residues. Here the CDR3 reads CASSPPTSPETQYF. The DNA for the CDR3 is TGTGCCAGCTCACCCCCGACTAGCCCAGAGACCCAGTACTTC.

The CDR3 protein is CASSPQVANYGYTF. The CDR3 region has the DNA TGTGCCAGCAGTCCCCAAGTCGCTAACTATGGCTACACCTTC. The gene calls are TRBV6-5 and TRBJ1-2, with D uncertain. V gave up 5 bases and J gave up 0 bases, with 10 bases separating them. This CDR3 contains 14 residues. CDR1 is MNHEY, CDR2 SVGAGI, per germline.